The entry that follows covers one TCR beta chain sequence. Antigen unknown. The CDR3 has 14 amino acids. The ends were cut back, 0 bases at V and 4 bases at J, with 11 bases in the middle. Germline lookup yields CDR1 SGHRS and CDR2 YFSETQ. Here immunoSEQ multiplex PCR was the method, and the copy in TCRdb shows in-frame clones only, minus some. The table has about 150,000 clones, 90% seen once. The data stem from a study of T cell responses to AZD1222 COVID-19 vaccine. Second-dose intervals near 4 or 12 weeks were combined. Study conclusions and caveats: Among AZD1222 vaccinees, only six or seven were seropositive at baseline. Across spike, vaccine-associated CD4 TCRs were found, dominant at 160-218 and 743-854. Unmutated variant regions reportedly attract nearly half of all spike-specific TCRs.

This clonotype was obtained from an adult who received the AZD1222 COVID-19 vaccine. This specimen consisted of peripheral blood, obtained 28 days after the second AZD1222 dose. This chain connects TRBV5-1 to TRBJ2-7; D uncertain. The CDR3 DNA reads TGCGCCAGCAGCTTGGCCGCCACCACTTACGAGCAGTACTTC. Translating gives CASSLAATTYEQYF.